This record looks at one TCR beta chain sequence and its context. Its antigen remains unidentified. Using its own MiXCR run on the reads, TCRdb lists one record per CDR3 protein. The repertoire has approximately 270,000 distinct CDR3 sequences, around 20% of them found once; the top ten carry roughly 19%. The junction had 8 bases not matched to a gene; V was cut back by 4 bases and J by 7 bases. Looked up from germline, CDR1 is LNHDA and CDR2 is SQIVND (reference sequence). The CDR3 runs 15 residues. The data stem from a study of T cell repertoires in cytomegalovirus infection. Study as a whole: In public TCR beta signatures, there were indications of both CMV infection and matching HLA type.

The chain links TRBV19 to TRBJ1-5; 9 bases match TRBD1. The clonotype comes from a human donor in good health (CMV status not recorded). Some clones in this sample may be carry-over from other donors' samples. The material sequenced was cultured PBMCs, taken from culture after CMV antigen stimulation. Here the CDR3 reads CASSTPPGQGQPQHF. In nucleotides, the CDR3 is TGTGCCAGTAGTACCCCCCCGGGACAGGGCCAGCCCCAGCATTTT.